These 19 T cell receptor beta chains share one sample of origin, sequenced in a study of tumor-infiltrating lymphocytes in primary liver carcinoma. Total RNA and DNA came together from approximately 20-30 mg of bulk tissue without cell sorting. Starting material of 500 to 600 ng total RNA yielded TCR beta cDNA via a constant-region primer. Nested multiplex PCR, run for three rounds with slightly modified ARM-PCR, yielded TCR beta libraries. Rounds one and two of PCR, each of 10 cycles, were primed with TRBV1-TRBV30 forward primers and a C-beta reverse primer. Each CDR3 protein gets one entry after TCRdb re-called the multiplex PCR reads with MiXCR. The table shows 100,000 to 120,000 distinct CDR3 sequences, with roughly 80% occurring only once. Sequenced material: liver tumor tissue from sampling region 3. Subset: tumor region T3, left-lateral pole. Receptors originate from a middle-aged man with primary liver carcinoma and hepatitis B virus infection.

Of note for this clonotype: The conserved phenylalanine or tryptophan normally closing the CDR3 is absent here, so this likely arose from a read error. The limits of the CDR3 on the DNA are not certain, so only TCRdb's listed CDR3 is given. This chain connects TRBV11-2 to TRBJ2-2; TRBD1 is the table's D call, not checked against the DNA. The CDR3 is 15 residues long, counting both termini. In germline, CDR1 is SGHAT, CDR2 FQNNGV. Here the CDR3 reads CASSLGTGVTGELSY.

In regard to this clonotype: At one end, the junction sequence differs from germline, possibly due to a read error. This chain connects TRBV11-2 to TRBJ2-7; the D gene is possibly TRBD1 (5 bases). The CDR3 is made up of 14 amino acids. Germline assignment: CDR1 SGHAT and CDR2 FQNNGV. The CDR3 coding sequence is TGTGCCAGCACTTCTAACAGGAACTCCTATGAGCACTACTTC. It encodes CASTSNRNSYEHYF.

Details on this clonotype: One end of the junction fails to match germline, which may point to a read error. The chain employs TRBV6-1 and TRBJ1-1; D is unclear. Germline lookup yields CDR1 MNHNS and CDR2 SASEGT. This CDR3 has 13 amino acids. CDR3 coding DNA: TGTACCAGCAGAGAGGGAGCTCGCCCTGAAGTTTTCTTT. Translation gives CTSREGARPEVFF.

The V and J genes are TRBV2 and TRBJ1-2; D not certain. There are 14 residues in the CDR3. V lost 6 bases and J 9 bases, leaving 20 bases between the germline ends. Germline loops: CDR1 SNHLY, CDR2 FYNNEI. Here the CDR3 DNA reads TGTGCCAGCAGGGATACTGGGATAGTATATAGCTACACCTTC. Translated, it gives CASRDTGIVYSYTF.

The chain recombines TRBV29-1 with TRBJ1-1; no firm D call. The CDR3 sequence is 11 residues long. V was clipped by 6 bases and J by 7 bases, with 12 bases between them. Germline CDR1 reads SQVTM; CDR2 reads ANQGSEA. DNA of the CDR3: TGCAGCGTCGGGAAGACAAGTGAAGCTTTCTTT. This sequence encodes CSVGKTSEAFF. Variable domain in full (rest from reference TRBV29-1 and TRBJ1-1): SAVISQKPSRDICQRGTSLTIQCQVDSQVTMMFWYRQQPGQSLTLIATANQGSEATYESGFVIDKFPISRPNLTFSTLTVSNMSPEDSSIYLCSVGKTSEAFFGQGTRLTVV.

Note on this clonotype: A junction boundary mismatches the germline segment, possibly from a read error. V and J are TRBV5-1 and TRBJ2-3; 11 nucleotides match TRBD2. The germline CDR1 and CDR2 sequences are SGHRS and YFSETQ. The CDR3 runs to 17 residues. CDR3 sequence reads: CSSSLGLAGGSTDTQYF. Here the CDR3 DNA reads TGCTCCAGTAGCTTGGGGCTAGCGGGAGGCAGCACAGATACGCAGTATTTT.

This clonotype was observed a single time. V gene TRBV6-5 combines with J gene TRBJ2-5, with 11 positions matching TRBD2. Germline V CDR1 and CDR2: MNHEY, SVGAGI. The CDR3 spans 19 residues. J was trimmed by 4 bases and V by 9 bases; bases with no gene match: 22. CDR3 DNA sequence: TGTGCCAGAACACGGACGGGGTCGGTAGCGGGAGGGCCGTCAGAGACCCAGTACTTC. It is translated as CARTRTGSVAGGPSETQYF.

Regarding this clonotype: This may be a read error, as it is one base from a much larger clone. The chain recombines TRBV29-1 with TRBJ2-1; 7 nucleotides line up with TRBD2. There are 13 residues in the CDR3. Germline assignment: CDR1 SQVTM and CDR2 ANQGSEA. With V trimmed by 4 bases and J by 12 bases, 12 bases remained unmatched. This CDR3 is CSVGGGVTDGQFF. The CDR3 region has the DNA TGCAGCGTTGGGGGGGGAGTCACCGATGGGCAGTTCTTC.

In regard to this clonotype: The junction differs from germline at one of its ends, possibly a read error. This rearrangement joins TRBV12-3 or TRBV12-4 to TRBJ2-1; the match to TRBD2 covers 7 bases. The CDR3 contains 15 residues. The CDR3 nucleotides read TGTGTCAGCAGTATAGAGGGAGGGCGCTACAATGGGCAGTTCTTC. Translating it yields CVSSIEGGRYNGQFF.

About this clonotype: The conserved phenylalanine or tryptophan is not found at the CDR3 terminus, so this likely reflects a read error. The rearrangement joins TRBV6-1 to TRBJ2-6; the D gene is possibly TRBD1 (5 bases). V lost 7 bases and J lost 0, with 16 bases in between. The length of the CDR3 is 17 residues. The germline gives CDR1 MNHNS, CDR2 SASEGT. CDR3 region: CASTEIGALSGANVLTL. The DNA for the CDR3 is TGTGCCAGCACCGAGATAGGGGCCCTCTCTGGGGCCAACGTCCTGACTTTA.

With respect to this clonotype: Compared with germline, one end of the junction differs, possibly owing to a read error. The chain joins TRBV5-5 to TRBJ2-7; tentative D call: TRBD2 (5 bases). CDR3 length: 13 amino acids. The germline gives CDR1 SGHKS, CDR2 YYEKEE (reference sequence). This chain's CDR3 is CANSFGLPYEQYF. CDR3 DNA sequence: TGTGCCAACAGCTTCGGACTCCCCTACGAGCAGTACTTC.

For this clonotype: A junction end diverges from the germline sequence, so it may reflect a read error. J is TRBJ2-1 and V is TRBV11-1, with D tentatively TRBD2 (6 bases). The CDR3 runs to 17 residues. Germline CDR1 reads SGHAT; CDR2 reads FQDESV (reference sequence). The CDR3 reads CASSSPSSSGSYNELFF. The CDR3, as DNA: TGTGCCAGTAGCTCTCCTTCGAGTAGCGGATCCTACAATGAACTGTTCTTC.

To note about this clonotype: The conserved phenylalanine or tryptophan is not found at the CDR3 terminus, so this likely reflects a read error. The chain employs TRBV4-3 and TRBJ1-6; 7 bases are shared with TRBD1. Germline trimming cut 5 bases from V and 7 bases from J; bases unmatched to any gene: 11. The CDR3 totals 16 residues. The germline V gene encodes CDR1 LGHNA and CDR2 YSLEER. CDR3 in DNA: TGCGCCAGCAGCTCCTGGGACAGTGGAAGGAATTCACCCCTCCACCAT. This translates into CASSSWDSGRNSPLHH.

The chain couples TRBV6-1 to TRBJ1-2, with D unresolved. The germline gives CDR1 MNHNS, CDR2 SASEGT. This CDR3 region has 14 residues. CDR3 in amino acids: CVNTTVPRNYGYTF. CDR3 bases: TGTGTCAACACCACGGTCCCTCGGAACTATGGCTACACCTTC.

This clonotype was seen once. The V and J genes are TRBV30 and TRBJ1-6; D is possibly TRBD1 (5 bases). Trimming shortened V by 7 bases and J by 15 bases, and 19 bases separated the two germline ends. Germline CDR1 is GTSNPN and CDR2 is SVGIG (reference sequence). The CDR3 has 12 amino acids. The CDR3 protein is CALNPSGPLLHF. The CDR3 region has the DNA TGTGCCTTGAACCCCTCGGGGCCACTCCTCCACTTT.

On this clonotype: A read error may account for a junction end that differs from germline. The DNA for the CDR3 is TGTGCCGGCAGCTTGGAGGTTGAAACTGAAGCTTTCTTT. Residues: CAGSLEVETEAFF. The V and J genes are TRBV7-9 and TRBJ1-1; no reliable D call. The CDR3 sequence is 13 residues long. Germline CDR1 SEHNR, CDR2 FQNEAQ (reference sequence). Together with reference TRBV7-9 and TRBJ1-1, the CDR3 gives the full variable domain: DTGVSQNPRHKITKRGQNVTFRCDPISEHNRLYWYRQTLGQGPEFLTYFQNEAQLEKSRLLSDRFSAERPKGSFSTLEIQRTEQGDSAMYLCAGSLEVETEAFFGQGTRLTVV.

On this clonotype: At one of its ends the junction is not consistent with the germline gene, which may arise from a read error. The rearrangement links TRBV28 to TRBJ1-2, with D tentatively TRBD1 (5 bases). Germline V lookup: CDR1 MDHEN, CDR2 SYDVKM. The length of the CDR3 is 14 residues. The CDR3 spells CDSSRWDGPYGYTF. In nucleotides, the CDR3 is TGTGACAGCAGCCGGTGGGACGGACCTTATGGCTACACCTTC.

Note on this clonotype: One end of the junction varies from germline; a read error may be responsible. The chain uses TRBV11-2 and TRBJ2-2; the D call may be TRBD1 or TRBD2 (5 bases each). Germline CDR1 SGHAT, CDR2 FQNNGV. CDR3 length equals 15 residues. This CDR3 reads CANSPWTADTGVLFF. The DNA for the CDR3 is TGTGCCAACAGTCCATGGACTGCGGACACCGGGGTGCTGTTTTTT.

The rearrangement links TRBV5-6 to TRBJ2-7; 7 nucleotides match TRBD2. Germline V lookup: CDR1 SGHDT, CDR2 YYEEEE. The CDR3 covers 15 residues. After removal of 5 bases from V and 5 bases from J, the junction contained 13 bases not matched to a gene. CDR3 amino acids: CASRNGLVGYHEQYF. The DNA of the CDR3 is TGTGCCAGCAGAAATGGACTAGTGGGGTACCACGAGCAGTACTTC.